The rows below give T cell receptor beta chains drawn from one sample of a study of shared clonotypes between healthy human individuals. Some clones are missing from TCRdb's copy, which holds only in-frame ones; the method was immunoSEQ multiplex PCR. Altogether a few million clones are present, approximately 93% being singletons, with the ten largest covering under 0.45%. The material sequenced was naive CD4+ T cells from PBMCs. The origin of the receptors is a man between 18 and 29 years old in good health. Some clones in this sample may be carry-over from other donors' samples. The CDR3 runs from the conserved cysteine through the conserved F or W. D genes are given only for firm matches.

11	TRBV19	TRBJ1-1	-	TGTGCCGCCAAAACAGGGCCCGAAGCTTTCTTT	CAAKTGPEAFF
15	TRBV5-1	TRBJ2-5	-	TGCGCCAGCAGCTTGGTCCCGTCAAGTGCCGAGACCCAGTACTTC	CASSLVPSSAETQYF
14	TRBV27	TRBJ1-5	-	TGTGCCAGCAGAAAGCCGAGACAAAATCAGCCCCAGCATTTT	CASRKPRQNQPQHF
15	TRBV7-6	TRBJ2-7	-	TGTGCCAGCAGCTCAGCCCCAAGAGGGACCTACGAGCAGTACTTC	CASSSAPRGTYEQYF
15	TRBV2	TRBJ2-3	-	TGTGCCAGCATCGGGGACTCAAGAATCCCAGATACGCAGTATTTT	CASIGDSRIPDTQYF
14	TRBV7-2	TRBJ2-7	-	TGTGCCAGCCGCCACCGAGCGGAACCCTACGAGCAGTACTTC	CASRHRAEPYEQYF
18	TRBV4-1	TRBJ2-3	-	TGCGCCAGCAGCCAAGGTCTCCAGTCAACCGCCGTATCTGATACGCAGTATTTT	CASSQGLQSTAVSDTQYF
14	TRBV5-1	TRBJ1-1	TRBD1	TGCGCCAGCAATCCCGGGACAGGAAACACTGAAGCTTTCTTT	CASNPGTGNTEAFF
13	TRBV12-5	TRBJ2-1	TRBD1	TGTGCGCCCTGGACAGGGAGTAACAATGAGCAGTTCTTC	CAPWTGSNNEQFF
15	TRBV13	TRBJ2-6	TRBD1	TGTGCCAGCAGAGAAACAGGGGCTGGGGCCAACGTCCTGACTTTC	CASRETGAGANVLTF
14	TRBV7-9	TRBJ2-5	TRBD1	TGTGCCAGCAGCCCGGGACAGTACCAAGAGACCCAGTACTTC	CASSPGQYQETQYF
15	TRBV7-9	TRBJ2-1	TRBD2	TGTGCCAGCAGCTCGATAGCGGGAGGGGACAATGAGCAGTTCTTC	CASSSIAGGDNEQFF
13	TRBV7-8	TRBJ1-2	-	TGTGCCAGCAGCCAACTTTACAGTTATGGCTACACCTTC	CASSQLYSYGYTF
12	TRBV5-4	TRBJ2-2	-	TGTGCCAGCAGCCTGGTAGACGGGGAGCTGTTTTTT	CASSLVDGELFF
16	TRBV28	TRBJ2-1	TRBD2	TGTGCCAGCAGTTTCTCTCCGGGAGGGCCCGGTAATGAGCAGTTCTTC	CASSFSPGGPGNEQFF
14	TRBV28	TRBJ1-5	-	TGTGCCAGCAGTGGACAGTTTAGCAATCAGCCCCAGCATTTT	CASSGQFSNQPQHF
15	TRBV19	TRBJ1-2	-	TGTGCCAGTAGTATACGTGGGGCAGGGAACTATGGCTACACCTTC	CASSIRGAGNYGYTF
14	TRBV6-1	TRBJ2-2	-	TGTGCCAGCAATGCGCCCGCGAACACCGGGGAGCTGTTTTTT	CASNAPANTGELFF
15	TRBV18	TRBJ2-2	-	TGTGCCAGCCCGTCGGGGGAGAGGATTTCCGGGGAGCTGTTTTTT	CASPSGERISGELFF
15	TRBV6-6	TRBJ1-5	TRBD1	TGTGCCAGCAGTCCCGGGACAGGGGTAAATCAGCCCCAGCATTTT	CASSPGTGVNQPQHF
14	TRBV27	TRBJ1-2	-	TGTGCCAGCAGTTTATCGATCGGGGGATCCGGCTACACCTTC	CASSLSIGGSGYTF
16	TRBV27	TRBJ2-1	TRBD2	TGTGCCAGCAGTCCTAGCGGGAGGGCCGGTGGCAATGAGCAGTTCTTC	CASSPSGRAGGNEQFF
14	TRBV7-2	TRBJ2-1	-	TGTGCCAGCAGCTTCGACCGCACCTACAATGAGCAGTTCTTC	CASSFDRTYNEQFF